The rows below give T cell receptor beta chains drawn from one sample of a study of T-cell reconstitution after alpha-beta-depleted transplantation in children. TCRdb passed the PCR reads through MiXCR, listing each CDR3 protein once. Among some 50,000 distinct CDR3 sequences, 7.5% to 10% were seen once, and the ten largest hold 25% to 30%. The sequencing here drew on PBMCs, mostly from graft donor cells, taken 60 days after TCRalphabeta/CD19-depleted stem cell transplant. These receptors all come from a male patient under 10 years old who had a stem cell transplant for chronic granulomatous disease, so the T cells may come from the graft donor. CDR3s include the opening cysteine and the closing phenylalanine or tryptophan. Each record gives: V gene, clone size, J gene, D gene, CDR3 DNA, CDR3 protein. A D gene is named only where the DNA matches it firmly. The size field is filled for only some rows; it gives once, few, many or a size class.

>TRBV7-2|many|TRBJ2-1|-
TGTGCCAGCAGCTTAGTACGGTCGGGACTTTACAATGAGCAGTTCTTC
CASSLVRSGLYNEQFF
>TRBV20-1|many|TRBJ2-1|TRBD2
TGCAGTGCTAGAGCTGATAGCGGGAGGGCTGAGGAGCAGTTCTTC
CSARADSGRAEEQFF
>TRBV20-1|-|TRBJ2-3|TRBD2
TGCAGTGCCCGGGGGACTAGCGGGACAGATACGCAGTATTTT
CSARGTSGTDTQYF
>TRBV29-1|many|TRBJ1-5|TRBD1
TGCAGCGTTCTCTGGGCGGGACAGGGTTCGTTTAGCAATCAGCCCCAGCATTTT
CSVLWAGQGSFSNQPQHF
>TRBV13|many|TRBJ1-1|-
TGTGCCAGCAGCTTATCTCAGGGGACTGAAGCTTTCTTT
CASSLSQGTEAFF
>TRBV5-5|many|TRBJ1-1|TRBD1
TGTGCCAGCAGCACCGAATTCCGACAGGGGGTGCGAGCTTTCTTT
CASSTEFRQGVRAFF
>TRBV12-3/TRBV12-4|many|TRBJ2-2|-
TGTGCCAGCAGGACTTCCAGGGGGGTCGGGGAGCTGTTTTTT
CASRTSRGVGELFF
>TRBV3-1|many|TRBJ2-7|-
TGTGCCAGCAGCCCAGGGAATCCTCCTTACGAGCAGTACTTC
CASSPGNPPYEQYF
>TRBV7-9|many|TRBJ1-6|TRBD1
TGTGCCAGCAGCGCCGACAGGGGCGTGAATTCACCCCTCCACTTT
CASSADRGVNSPLHF
>TRBV7-6|many|TRBJ2-1|TRBD2
TGTGCCAGCAGCTTAGATGTAGGGACTAGCGGGACTGGTGAGCAGTTCTTC
CASSLDVGTSGTGEQFF
>TRBV20-1|-|TRBJ1-1|-
TGCAGTGGAGGGGAAACTGGGGGCCTGTGGACTGAAGCTTTCTTT
CSGGETGGLWTEAFF
>TRBV4-3|many|TRBJ2-6|-
TGCGCCAGCAGCCAATTGGGGGGCTCTGGGGCCAACGTCCTGACTTTC
CASSQLGGSGANVLTF
>TRBV5-6|-|TRBJ1-2|-
TGTGCCAGCAGCTTGTTGGCAGGGGTCGAAGCTAACTATGGCTACACCTTC
CASSLLAGVEANYGYTF
>TRBV5-4|many|TRBJ2-1|-
TGTGCCAGCAGCTTACAGCTAAGCTCCTACAATGAGCAGTTCTTC
CASSLQLSSYNEQFF
>TRBV3-1|many|TRBJ2-1|TRBD2
TGTGCCAGCAGCCATCGACTAGCGGGAGAATTCTGGTTTGAGCAGTTCTTC
CASSHRLAGEFWFEQFF
>TRBV20-1|many|TRBJ1-3|-
TGCAGTGCTAGAGATCCGCAGGGGCGAAAACGCACCATATATTTT
CSARDPQGRKRTIYF
>TRBV4-3|few|TRBJ1-3|TRBD1
TGCGCCAGCAGCCAAGATTACGGGCGGGACAGTCTATTCTCTGGAAACACCATATATTTT
CASSQDYGRDSLFSGNTIYF
>TRBV20-1|many|TRBJ2-3|-
TGCAGTGCTAGAGTTTTGGACTCCCTCACAGATACGCAGTATTTT
CSARVLDSLTDTQYF
>TRBV20-1|many|TRBJ2-3|TRBD1
TGCAGTGCTAGAGCCCGACTGAGGGACAGGGGAACCACAGATACGCAGTATTTT
CSARARLRDRGTTDTQYF
>TRBV2|many|TRBJ2-3|TRBD2
TGTGCCAGCAGTGAAGGGGGGGGACCCACAGATACGCAGTATTTT
CASSEGGGPTDTQYF
>TRBV5-1|many|TRBJ1-5|-
TGCGCCAGCAGCCACGGTTGGGGACAAAATCAGCCCCAGCATTTT
CASSHGWGQNQPQHF
>TRBV5-1|-|TRBJ1-2|TRBD1
TGCGCCAGCAGAAACTTCATCGGGACAGGGGGAGGCTACACCTTC
CASRNFIGTGGGYTF
>TRBV6-1|many|TRBJ1-2|TRBD1
TGTGCCAGCAGTGAAGCTGGGGACAGGGTCAACTATGGCTACACCTTC
CASSEAGDRVNYGYTF
>TRBV20-1|-|TRBJ2-7|TRBD2
TGCAGTGGCAGGGCCCCCGGGACTAGCGGGGGATGGATCGGCGAGCAGTACTTC
CSGRAPGTSGGWIGEQYF
>TRBV5-6|many|TRBJ2-2|TRBD2
TGTGCCACAAGGAGACTACTAGCGGGAGCGACCGGGGAGCTGTTTTTT
CATRRLLAGATGELFF
>TRBV18|many|TRBJ1-2|-
TGTGCCAGCTCACCAGTCCTTAACTATGGCTACACCTTC
CASSPVLNYGYTF
>TRBV5-1|many|TRBJ1-6|TRBD1
TGCGCCAGCAGCCCATCAGCGCGACAGGGGACCTATAATTCACCCCTCCACTTT
CASSPSARQGTYNSPLHF
>TRBV5-4|-|TRBJ2-5|TRBD1
TGTGCCAGCAGCTTGGAGGGACAGGGGGCGGAGACCCAGTACTTC
CASSLEGQGAETQYF
>TRBV27|many|TRBJ2-2|-
TGTGCCAGCAGTTTACGGGGACGGGTCACCGGGGAGCTGTTTTTT
CASSLRGRVTGELFF